The clone carrying this T cell receptor (beta chain) was observed at least ten times. Its antigen is unidentified. Exclusion of patients followed from uncontrolled infection, other autoimmune disease, pregnancy or lactation. Together with thyroid ultrasound, orbital computed tomography, serum thyroxine and TRAb, clinical symptoms were used for diagnoses. Researchers amplified the TCR beta CDR3 regions from RNA transcripts. The HTBI set primed first-round TCR CDR3 RT-PCR. TCRdb reanalysed the multiplex PCR reads using MiXCR and keeps one entry per CDR3 protein. The sample shows about 550,000 distinct CDR3 sequences, 20% to 25% of them seen only once. The data derive from a study of T cells in Graves' hyperthyroidism and ophthalmopathy. CDR3 length: 15 amino acids. V gave up 5 bases and J gave up 5 bases, with 18 bases separating them. From germline, CDR1 is MNHEY and CDR2 SMNVEV (reference sequence).

Study results and limitations: Ophthalmopathy cases were set apart from stable hyperthyroidism by a 13 V-J model.

The rearrangement links TRBV27 to TRBJ1-1; TRBD1 is a possible D gene (5 bases). The sample was blood. The receptor comes from a young man with Graves' hyperthyroidism. CDR3 protein: CASSQPGEGITEAFF. The CDR3 DNA reads TGTGCCAGCAGTCAACCGGGAGAGGGGATAACTGAAGCTTTCTTT.